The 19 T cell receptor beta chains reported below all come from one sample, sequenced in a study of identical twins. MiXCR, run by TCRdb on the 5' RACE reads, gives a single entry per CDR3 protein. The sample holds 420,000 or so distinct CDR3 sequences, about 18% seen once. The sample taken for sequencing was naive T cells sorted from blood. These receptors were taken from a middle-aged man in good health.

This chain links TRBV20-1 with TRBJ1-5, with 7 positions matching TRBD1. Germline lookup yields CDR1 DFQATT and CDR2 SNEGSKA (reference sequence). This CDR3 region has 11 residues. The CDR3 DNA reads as TGCAGCGCCCAGGGGGGTCAGCCCCAGCATTTT. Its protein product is CSAQGGQPQHF.

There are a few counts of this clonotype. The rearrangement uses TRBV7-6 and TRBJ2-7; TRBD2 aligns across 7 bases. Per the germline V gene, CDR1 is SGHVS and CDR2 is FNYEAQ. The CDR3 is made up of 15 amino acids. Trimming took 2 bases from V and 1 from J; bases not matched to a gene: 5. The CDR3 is CASSLSSSGSYEQYF. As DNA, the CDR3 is TGTGCCAGCAGCTTAAGCTCTAGCGGATCCTACGAGCAGTACTTC.

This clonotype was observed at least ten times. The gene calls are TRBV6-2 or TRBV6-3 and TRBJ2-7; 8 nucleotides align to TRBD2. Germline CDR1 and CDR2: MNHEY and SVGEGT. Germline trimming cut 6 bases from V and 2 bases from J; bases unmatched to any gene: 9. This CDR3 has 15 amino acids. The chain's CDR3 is CASRWMVAGPYEQYF. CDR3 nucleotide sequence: TGTGCCAGCAGATGGATGGTAGCGGGACCCTACGAGCAGTACTTC.

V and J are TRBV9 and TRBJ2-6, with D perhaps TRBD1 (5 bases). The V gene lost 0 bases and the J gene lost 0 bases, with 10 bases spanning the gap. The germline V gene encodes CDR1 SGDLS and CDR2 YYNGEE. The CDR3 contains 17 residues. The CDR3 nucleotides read TGTGCCAGCAGCGTAGGGCAGGGATTCTCTGGGGCCAACGTCCTGACTTTC. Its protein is CASSVGQGFSGANVLTF. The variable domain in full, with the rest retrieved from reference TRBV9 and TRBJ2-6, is DSGVTQTPKHLITATGQRVTLRCSPRSGDLSVYWYQQSLDQGLQFLIQYYNGEERAKGNILERFSAQQFPDLHSELNLSSLELGDSALYFCASSVGQGFSGANVLTFGAGSRLTVL.

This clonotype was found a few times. DNA of the CDR3: TGTGCCAGCACCCTGGGACAGCCTAGCAATCAGCCCCAGCATTTT. Amino acids: CASTLGQPSNQPQHF. The J gene is TRBJ1-5, the V gene TRBV12-3 or TRBV12-4; 7 bases match TRBD1. With V trimmed by 7 bases and J by 0 bases, 6 bases remained unmatched. The CDR3 is 15 amino acids.

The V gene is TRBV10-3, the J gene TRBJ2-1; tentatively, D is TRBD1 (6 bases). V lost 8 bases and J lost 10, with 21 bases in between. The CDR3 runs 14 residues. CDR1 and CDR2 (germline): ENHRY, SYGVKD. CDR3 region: CAIGGQTLQWEQFF. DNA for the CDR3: TGTGCCATCGGAGGACAGACCTTACAATGGGAGCAGTTCTTC.

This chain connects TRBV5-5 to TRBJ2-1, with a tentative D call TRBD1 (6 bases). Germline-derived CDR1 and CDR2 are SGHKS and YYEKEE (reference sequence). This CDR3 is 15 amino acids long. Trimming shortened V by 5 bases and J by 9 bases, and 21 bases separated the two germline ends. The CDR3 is CASSPTGDIFREQFF. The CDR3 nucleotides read TGTGCCAGCAGTCCCACCGGGGACATCTTCCGTGAGCAGTTCTTC.

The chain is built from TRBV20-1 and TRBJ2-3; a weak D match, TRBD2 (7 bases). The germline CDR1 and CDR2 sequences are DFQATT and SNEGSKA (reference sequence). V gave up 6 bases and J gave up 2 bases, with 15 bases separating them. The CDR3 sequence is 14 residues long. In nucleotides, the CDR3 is TGCAGTGCCAGACGCGGGGGCCCCACAGATACGCAGTATTTT. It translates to CSARRGGPTDTQYF.

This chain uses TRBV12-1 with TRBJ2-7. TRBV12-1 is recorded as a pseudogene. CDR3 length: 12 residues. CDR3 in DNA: TGTGCCAGCAACAGCTCGGACTACGAGCAGTACTTC. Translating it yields CASNSSDYEQYF.

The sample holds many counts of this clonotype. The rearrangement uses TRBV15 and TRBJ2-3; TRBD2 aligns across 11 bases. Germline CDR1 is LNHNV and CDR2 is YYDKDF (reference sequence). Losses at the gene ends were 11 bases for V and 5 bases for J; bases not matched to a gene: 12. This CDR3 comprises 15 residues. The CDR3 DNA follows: TGTGCCGCTCGGGTAGCGGGGGGGCCTGGAGATACGCAGTATTTT. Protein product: CAARVAGGPGDTQYF. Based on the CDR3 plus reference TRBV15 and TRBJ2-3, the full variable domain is DAMVIQNPRYQVTQFGKPVTLSCSQTLNHNVMYWYQQKSSQAPKLLFHYYDKDFNNEADTPDNFQSRRPNTSFCFLDIRSPGLGDTAMYLCAARVAGGPGDTQYFGPGTRLTVL.

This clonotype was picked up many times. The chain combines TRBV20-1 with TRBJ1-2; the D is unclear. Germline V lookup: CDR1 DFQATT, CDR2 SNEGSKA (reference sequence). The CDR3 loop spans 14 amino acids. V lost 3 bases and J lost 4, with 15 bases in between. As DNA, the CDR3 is TGCAGTGCTAGCCCCGTGCCAAGCATCTATGGCTACACCTTC. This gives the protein CSASPVPSIYGYTF.

The CDR3 DNA is TGTGCCAGCACCCAGGGGGGCGGCTTGTCGGAGACCCAGTACTTC. This encodes CASTQGGGLSETQYF. This chain links TRBV5-5 with TRBJ2-5; tentatively, D is TRBD1 (7 bases). Germline V gene data show CDR1 as SGHKS and CDR2 as YYEKEE (reference sequence). V was shortened by 6 bases and J by 5 bases, with 20 bases between the two germline ends. The CDR3 spans 15 residues. Based on the CDR3 plus reference TRBV5-5 and TRBJ2-5, the full variable domain is DAGVTQSPTHLIKTRGQQVTLRCSPISGHKSVSWYQQVLGQGPQFIFQYYEKEERGRGNFPDRFSARQFPNYSSELNVNALLLGDSALYLCASTQGGGLSETQYFGPGTRLLVL.

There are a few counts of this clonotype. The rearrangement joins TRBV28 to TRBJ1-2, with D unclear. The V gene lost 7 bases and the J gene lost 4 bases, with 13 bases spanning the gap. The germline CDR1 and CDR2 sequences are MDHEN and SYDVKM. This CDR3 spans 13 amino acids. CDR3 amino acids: CASTASITYGYTF. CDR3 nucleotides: TGTGCCAGCACAGCTTCCATCACCTATGGCTACACCTTC.

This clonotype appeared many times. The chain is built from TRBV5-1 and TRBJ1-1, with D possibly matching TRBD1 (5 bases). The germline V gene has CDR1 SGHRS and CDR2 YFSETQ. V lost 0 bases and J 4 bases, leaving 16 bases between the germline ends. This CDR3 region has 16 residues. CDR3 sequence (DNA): TGCGCCAGCAGCTTGGCTACGGCCAGGGATGTCACTGAAGCTTTCTTT. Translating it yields CASSLATARDVTEAFF.

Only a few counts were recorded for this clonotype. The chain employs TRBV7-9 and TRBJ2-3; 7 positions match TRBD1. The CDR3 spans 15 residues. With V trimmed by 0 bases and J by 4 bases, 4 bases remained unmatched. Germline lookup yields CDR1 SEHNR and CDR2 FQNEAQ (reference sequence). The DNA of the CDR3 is TGTGCCAGCAGCTTAGCAAGGGGGCGATCAGATACGCAGTATTTT. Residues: CASSLARGRSDTQYF. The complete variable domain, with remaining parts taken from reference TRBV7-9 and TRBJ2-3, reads DTGVSQNPRHKITKRGQNVTFRCDPISEHNRLYWYRQTLGQGPEFLTYFQNEAQLEKSRLLSDRFSAERPKGSFSTLEIQRTEQGDSAMYLCASSLARGRSDTQYFGPGTRLTVL.

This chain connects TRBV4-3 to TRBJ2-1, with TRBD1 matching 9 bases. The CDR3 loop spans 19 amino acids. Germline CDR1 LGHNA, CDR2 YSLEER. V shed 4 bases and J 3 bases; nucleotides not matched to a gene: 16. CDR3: CASSPSGTGPPSLYNEQFF. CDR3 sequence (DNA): TGCGCCAGCAGCCCTTCCGGGACAGGGCCTCCCTCGCTCTACAATGAGCAGTTCTTC.

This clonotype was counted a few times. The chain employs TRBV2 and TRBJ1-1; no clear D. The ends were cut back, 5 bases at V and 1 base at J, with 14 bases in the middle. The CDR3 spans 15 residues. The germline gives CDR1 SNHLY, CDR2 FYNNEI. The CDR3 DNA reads TGTGCCAGCAGTACCCAGTTCCTGGGGAACACTGAAGCTTTCTTT. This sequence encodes CASSTQFLGNTEAFF.

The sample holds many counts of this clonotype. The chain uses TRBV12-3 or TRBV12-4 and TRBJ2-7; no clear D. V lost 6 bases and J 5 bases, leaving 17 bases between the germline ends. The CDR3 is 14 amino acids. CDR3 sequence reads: CASSRLLSTHEQYF. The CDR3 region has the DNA TGTGCCAGCAGCCGACTGCTCTCGACCCACGAGCAGTACTTC.

This CDR3 is CASSVDSGYNEQFF. For the CDR3, the DNA is TGTGCCAGCAGCGTAGACAGCGGCTACAATGAGCAGTTCTTC. V is TRBV9 and J is TRBJ2-1, with a weak D call TRBD2 (5 bases). The CDR3 covers 14 residues. Trimming took off 0 bases at V and 3 bases at J, with 7 bases between the two ends. Per germline, CDR1 SGDLS and CDR2 YYNGEE.